The rows below give T cell receptor beta chains drawn from one sample of a study of T-cell memory formation after mild COVID-19. TCRdb passed the 5' RACE reads through MiXCR, listing each CDR3 protein once. The sample lists 200,000 to 250,000 distinct CDR3 sequences, over 9% seen once, with roughly 3.5% in the top ten. The sequencing sample was made of PBMCs or a T cell subset sorted from them (not recorded which). The source of these receptors is a man aged 18 to 35 who had mild COVID-19 (a few samples of this study predate the infection). Cell type and time point are not known. Each CDR3 is given with its conserved first and last residue. Each record gives: V gene, J gene, D gene, clone size, CDR3 protein, CDR3 DNA. D genes are given only for firm matches. Clone size is stated in some rows and not others, as once, few, many or a class when expanded.

>TRBV6-5|TRBJ2-1|-|few
CASSQSMYNEQFF
TGTGCCAGCAGTCAATCTATGTACAATGAGCAGTTCTTC
>TRBV5-1|TRBJ2-5|-|many
CASRGADQETQYF
TGCGCCAGCAGAGGGGCAGACCAAGAGACCCAGTACTTC
>TRBV6-5|TRBJ2-7|-|few
CASSYEAGATYEQYF
TGTGCCAGCAGTTATGAGGCGGGGGCTACCTACGAGCAGTACTTC
>TRBV7-2|TRBJ2-3|TRBD2|few
CASSSERGGRDTQYF
TGTGCCAGCAGCTCCGAGCGGGGGGGCCGAGATACGCAGTATTTT
>TRBV5-1|TRBJ2-2|-|few
CASSPRGSGELFF
TGCGCCAGCAGCCCCCGGGGTTCCGGGGAGCTGTTTTTT
>TRBV12-3/TRBV12-4|TRBJ1-1|-|many
CASSLRWDTEAFF
TGTGCCAGCAGTTTAAGGTGGGACACTGAAGCTTTCTTT
>TRBV7-2|TRBJ1-1|-|few
CASSLVGENTEAFF
TGTGCCAGCAGCTTAGTGGGGGAGAACACTGAAGCTTTCTTT
>TRBV6-6|TRBJ2-6|-|-
CASSEQTGANVLTF
TGTGCCAGCAGTGAACAGACTGGGGCCAACGTCCTGACTTTC
>TRBV12-3/TRBV12-4|TRBJ1-2|-|few
CASGTEESYGYTF
TGTGCCAGCGGCACCGAAGAATCCTATGGCTACACCTTC
>TRBV7-9|TRBJ2-2|TRBD2|-
CASSFAGVNTGELFF
TGTGCCAGCAGCTTTGCGGGGGTGAACACCGGGGAGCTGTTTTTT
>TRBV4-1|TRBJ1-1|-|many
CASSGVGRSYTEAFF
TGCGCCAGCAGCGGGGTAGGTAGGTCATACACTGAAGCTTTCTTT
>TRBV7-2|TRBJ2-5|TRBD2|many
CASSWSGGTYQETQYF
TGTGCCAGCAGCTGGAGCGGGGGAACTTACCAAGAGACCCAGTACTTC
>TRBV7-2|TRBJ2-1|-|few
CASTSWDEQFF
TGTGCCAGCACCAGTTGGGATGAGCAGTTCTTC
>TRBV6-5|TRBJ1-4|-|few
CASRLTATNEKLFF
TGTGCCAGCAGACTGACAGCAACTAATGAAAAACTGTTTTTT
>TRBV30|TRBJ2-3|-|few
CAWSAGGDTQYF
TGTGCCTGGAGTGCTGGCGGTGATACGCAGTATTTT
>TRBV11-2|TRBJ1-5|-|-
CASSFSRGNQPQHF
TGTGCCAGCAGCTTCTCTCGGGGCAATCAGCCCCAGCATTTT
>TRBV20-1|TRBJ2-7|TRBD1|-
CSAPDRGVNEQYF
TGCAGTGCCCCGGACAGGGGCGTCAACGAGCAGTACTTC
>TRBV4-3|TRBJ2-3|TRBD2|-
CASSQETSGGADTQYF
TGCGCCAGCAGCCAAGAAACTAGCGGGGGGGCAGATACGCAGTATTTT
>TRBV20-1|TRBJ2-7|TRBD1|few
CSAAPGQGHHEQYF
TGCAGTGCTGCACCGGGACAGGGGCATCACGAGCAGTACTTC
>TRBV20-1|TRBJ2-2|-|few
CSAPPPQGTPNTGELFF
TGCAGTGCCCCCCCACCCCAGGGGACTCCGAACACCGGGGAGCTGTTTTTT
>TRBV12-3/TRBV12-4|TRBJ2-2|-|-
CASSFLVTGELFF
TGTGCCAGCAGTTTTTTGGTTACCGGGGAGCTGTTTTTT
>TRBV7-2|TRBJ1-1|TRBD1|-
CASSLWGTGDTEAFF
TGTGCCAGCAGCTTATGGGGGACAGGAGACACTGAAGCTTTCTTT
>TRBV7-2|TRBJ2-3|TRBD2|few
CASSLAGRPDTQYF
TGTGCCAGCAGCCTAGCGGGTCGGCCAGATACGCAGTATTTT
>TRBV12-3/TRBV12-4|TRBJ2-7|-|few
CASSFGTPRPYEQYF
TGTGCCAGCAGTTTTGGGACCCCGAGGCCCTACGAGCAGTACTTC
>TRBV6-1|TRBJ1-2|-|few
CASSEPPPNYGYTF
TGTGCCAGCAGTGAACCGCCTCCTAACTATGGCTACACCTTC
>TRBV5-1|TRBJ2-7|-|-
CASSLLDSYEQYF
TGCGCCAGCAGCTTACTAGACAGCTACGAGCAGTACTTC
>TRBV4-1|TRBJ2-6|-|-
CASSQDRASGANVLTF
TGCGCCAGCAGCCAAGATCGGGCCTCTGGGGCCAACGTCCTGACTTTC
>TRBV20-1|TRBJ2-5|TRBD2|few
CSARQALAEETQYF
TGCAGTGCTAGGCAAGCACTAGCGGAAGAGACCCAGTACTTC
>TRBV4-3|TRBJ2-6|-|many
CASSQYPPKGGWLFGANVLTF
TGCGCCAGCAGCCAATATCCCCCTAAGGGGGGATGGCTGTTTGGGGCCAACGTCCTGACTTTC